The text below deals with one T cell receptor beta chain. The CDR3 has 12 amino acids. Germline V CDR1 and CDR2: SQVTM, ANQGSEA. Trimming shortened V by 4 bases and J by 9 bases, and 16 bases separated the two germline ends. This specimen comes from a study of blood T cell repertoires in COVID-19. Authors' processing steps: Nucleated cell number was recorded as an estimate derived from reference gene primer amplification. The assay was immunoSEQ multiplex PCR, and TCRdb's table has in-frame clones only and misses some. V, J and clone size are those of that table, while D and trimming were read from the DNA. The sample contains roughly 150,000 clones, around nine tenths of which appear only once.

Source material: peripheral blood. This chain links TRBV29-1 with TRBJ2-7; D gene uncertain. This receptor was obtained from a woman aged 70-85 years with COVID-19, enrolled during active disease. The CDR3 spells CSVGGSSFGQYF. CDR3 DNA sequence: TGCAGCGTTGGCGGTAGCTCCTTTGGGCAGTACTTC.